This T cell receptor (beta chain) was identified in a study of blood T cell repertoires in COVID-19. Study-level background: Nucleic acid was either cDNA or gDNA, and it came from T cells, B-cell-depleted T cells, or PBMCs.

In the original workflow: Reference gene primer amplification gave nucleated cell count estimates. Only in-frame clones appear in the TCRdb table, and some are missing; sequencing was by immunoSEQ multiplex PCR. V, J and clone size derive from that table, while D and trimming were established from the DNA sequence. The sample lists 200,000 to 300,000 clones, 84% occurring once. The germline V gene has CDR1 MGHDK and CDR2 SYGVNS. Trimming left V 6 bases short and J 5 bases short, with 13 bases between. The CDR3 is made up of 14 amino acids. The sequence was obtained from a man aged 45 to 65 with acute or convalescent COVID-19. The sequenced sample was peripheral blood. This sequence joins TRBV25-1 and TRBJ2-2, with D perhaps matching TRBD1 (6 bases). Here the CDR3 DNA reads TGTGCCAGCAGGCCGGGACATCGGACCGGGGAGCTGTTTTTT. Translating it yields CASRPGHRTGELFF.